The source of this TCR beta chain is a study of PD-1 blockade in classical Hodgkin lymphoma. Only in-frame clones appear in the TCRdb table, and some are missing; sequencing was by immunoSEQ multiplex PCR. The table has approximately 24,000 clones, 70% to 85% seen once. Overall study results and limits: In newly diagnosed patients, baseline TCR diversity was reportedly below that of healthy donors.

As to time point: cycle 4 day 1 (C4D1), after 6 weeks of nivolumab. Each patient's relapse followed autologous stem cell transplantation, and brentuximab vedotin exposure varied. V lost 3 bases, J lost 4 bases, and 16 bases lay in between. The CDR3 totals 14 residues. The germline V gene has CDR1 GTSNPN and CDR2 SVGIG (reference sequence). On this clone itself: The antigen is unknown.

Sequencing used peripheral blood mononuclear cells (PBMCs), obtained before the fourth cycle of nivolumab. The rearrangement joins TRBV30 to TRBJ2-7, with D perhaps TRBD2 (6 bases). The source of this sequence is a human donor with classical Hodgkin lymphoma. The CDR3 region is CAWRAPGLGYEQYF. CDR3 nucleotide sequence: TGTGCCTGGAGGGCTCCGGGACTGGGTTACGAGCAGTACTTC.